The sequence of this T cell receptor beta chain was determined in a study of CD8 T cells in ankylosing spondylitis. Worth noting for this clonotype: Its matching antigen is unknown.

Study results and caveats: Eight highly homologous variants made up a TCR beta motif, and this motif appeared characteristic of ankylosing spondylitis blood. Disease-linked clones had a CD8+ phenotype and relatively low frequency in peripheral blood.

Germline assignment: CDR1 DFQATT and CDR2 SNEGSKA (reference sequence). Trimming removed 6 bases from V and 5 bases from J; junction bases left unmatched: 6. The CDR3 is 13 amino acids. TCRdb re-called the 5' RACE reads with MiXCR, one entry per CDR3 protein. The data contain about 90,000 distinct CDR3 sequences, more than 8.5% of them singletons. The sequenced sample consisted of blood, either unsorted or a sorted T cell fraction (not recorded which). The TCR was taken from a male donor with ankylosing spondylitis. The chain recombines TRBV20-1 with TRBJ1-1; 10 bases agree with TRBD1. The CDR3 spells CSATGTGETEAFF. CDR3 in DNA: TGCAGTGCCACCGGGACAGGGGAAACTGAAGCTTTCTTT.